These 7 T cell receptor beta chains came from one sample sequenced in a study of cytomegalovirus exposure and HLA in healthy donors. The data were produced by immunoSEQ multiplex PCR, yet TCRdb's version contains in-frame clones alone and is incomplete. Of over 150,000 clones listed, 89% were seen once; the top ten hold 10%. Sequencing was performed on PBMCs. Every receptor here comes from a woman between 18 and 30 years old in good health and CMV-seropositive.

In this sample, this clone turned up a few times. This chain links TRBV9 with TRBJ2-4, with 8 bases identical to TRBD1. The CDR3 runs 13 residues. Looked up from germline, CDR1 is SGDLS and CDR2 is YYNGEE. J lost 9 bases, V lost 0 bases, and 2 bases had no gene match. CDR3 sequence reads: CASSVDRGSIQYF. The CDR3, as DNA: TGTGCCAGCAGCGTAGACAGGGGGAGCATTCAGTACTTC.

This sequence joins TRBV4-2 and TRBJ2-7, with a weak D call TRBD1 (6 bases). Trimming stripped 4 bases from V and 1 base from J, with 14 bases between. The germline V gene has CDR1 LGHNA and CDR2 YNFKEQ. This CDR3 is 15 amino acids long. CDR3 nucleotide sequence: TGTGCCAGCAGCCCCTACTCCGGGACATCCTACGAGCAGTACTTC. Amino acids: CASSPYSGTSYEQYF.

The rearrangement uses TRBV28 and TRBJ2-7, with D possibly being TRBD2 (5 bases). The ends were cut back, 7 bases at V and 1 base at J, with 14 bases in the middle. The CDR3 is 14 amino acids. Germline assignment: CDR1 MDHEN and CDR2 SYDVKM. The CDR3 bases are TGTGCCAGCAACCCCCTGAGGGTGTCCTACGAGCAGTACTTC. It codes for CASNPLRVSYEQYF.

The chain employs TRBV5-1 and TRBJ2-3; unclear D gene. The CDR3 is made up of 14 amino acids. Trimming stripped 1 base from V and 0 bases from J, with 6 bases between. In germline, CDR1 is SGHRS, CDR2 YFSETQ. DNA for the CDR3: TGCGCCAGCAGCTTGATCCAGAGCACAGATACGCAGTATTTT. Amino acids: CASSLIQSTDTQYF.

The chain recombines TRBV6-6 with TRBJ2-1; TRBD1 is a possible D gene (7 bases). Germline values: CDR1 MNHNY, CDR2 SVGAGI (reference sequence). Trimming took off 8 bases at V and 8 bases at J, with 13 bases between the two ends. There are 12 residues in the CDR3. This CDR3 is CASFQGGYEQFF. As DNA, the CDR3 is TGTGCCAGCTTCCAGGGGGGCTATGAGCAGTTCTTC.

The CDR3 here is CASSFSGTYEQYF. The CDR3 DNA reads as TGTGCCAGCAGCTTTAGCGGAACCTACGAGCAGTACTTC. The chain couples TRBV7-9 to TRBJ2-7; tentatively, D is TRBD2 (6 bases). Germline V gives CDR1 SEHNR, CDR2 FQNEAQ (reference sequence). Trimming pared 3 bases from V and 2 bases from J, leaving 8 bases between. The CDR3 totals 13 residues.

This clone was counted once. The chain recombines TRBV7-9 with TRBJ2-5; the match to TRBD1 covers 8 bases. The CDR3 totals 14 residues. CDR1 and CDR2 from the germline V gene are SEHNR and FQNEAQ (reference sequence). The junction had 9 bases not matched to a gene; V was cut back by 5 bases and J by 7 bases. CDR3 residues: CASSHGQGSGTQYF. In DNA form, the CDR3 reads TGTGCCAGCAGCCATGGACAGGGATCGGGGACCCAGTACTTC.